The next 5 T cell receptor beta chains were all read from a single sample in a study of OX40 agonist ivuxolimab in advanced cancers. Only in-frame clones appear in the TCRdb table, and some are missing; sequencing was by immunoSEQ multiplex PCR. In the table there are about 36,000 clones, around four fifths of which are singletons. The sample here was CD4+ or CD8+ T cells sorted from blood, taken in a trial of the OX40 agonist ivuxolimab. Source of these receptors: an adult with an advanced solid tumor such as melanoma, head and neck, liver or kidney cancer.

The CDR3 loop is CAWRPPGQTRGYTF. The CDR3 DNA is TGTGCCTGGAGGCCTCCGGGACAGACGCGTGGCTACACCTTC. The chain combines TRBV30 with TRBJ1-2; 7 positions agree with TRBD1. J was trimmed by 7 bases and V by 3 bases; bases with no gene match: 11. The CDR3 runs 14 residues. Germline V gene sequence: CDR1 GTSNPN, CDR2 SVGIG (reference sequence).

The chain uses TRBV18 and TRBJ1-3; D gene unclear. V shed 3 bases and J shed 0 bases, with 9 bases lying between them. The CDR3 is 15 amino acids. The germline gives CDR1 KGHSH, CDR2 LQKENI. CDR3 coding DNA: TGTGCCAGCTCACCCCCACCCGTCTCTGGAAACACCATATATTTT. This sequence encodes CASSPPPVSGNTIYF.

The chain has TRBV28 and TRBJ2-1; no firm D call. There are 12 residues in the CDR3. Germline V gene sequence: CDR1 MDHEN, CDR2 SYDVKM. The CDR3 DNA sequence: TGTGGTGGCGGCTCCTCCTACAATGAGCAGTTCTTC. Its protein is CGGGSSYNEQFF.

The genes are TRBV5-1 and TRBJ2-3; D gene uncertain. V lost 5 bases and J lost 3, with 7 bases in between. Per the germline V gene, CDR1 is SGHRS and CDR2 is YFSETQ. CDR3 length: 12 amino acids. For the CDR3, the DNA is TGCGCCAGCAGTACCACGACAGATACGCAGTATTTT. Translation: CASSTTTDTQYF.

This clone has just a few counts. The rearrangement links TRBV27 to TRBJ1-6; 8 bases agree with TRBD1. The CDR3 is made up of 15 amino acids. Germline assignment: CDR1 MNHEY and CDR2 SMNVEV (reference sequence). The V segment lost 2 bases and the J segment 7 bases; nucleotides outside the gene matches: 4. CDR3 sequence (DNA): TGTGCCAGCAGTTTACACACAGGGGGGAATTCACCCCTCCACTTT. Translation: CASSLHTGGNSPLHF.